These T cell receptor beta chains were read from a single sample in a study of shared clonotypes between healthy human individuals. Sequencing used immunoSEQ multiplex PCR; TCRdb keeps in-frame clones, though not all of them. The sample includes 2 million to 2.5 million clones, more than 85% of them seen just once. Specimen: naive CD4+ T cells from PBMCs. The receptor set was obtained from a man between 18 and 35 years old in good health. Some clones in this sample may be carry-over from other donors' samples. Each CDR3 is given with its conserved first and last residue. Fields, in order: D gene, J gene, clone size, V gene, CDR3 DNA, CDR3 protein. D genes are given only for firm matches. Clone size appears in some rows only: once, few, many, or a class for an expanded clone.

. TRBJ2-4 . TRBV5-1 TGCGCCAGCGCCCAAGGGGGGCTCGGCAAAAACATTCAGTACTTC CASAQGGLGKNIQYF
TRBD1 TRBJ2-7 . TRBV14 TGTGCCAGCAGCGGGACAGGGTACTTCTCCGAGCAGTACTTC CASSGTGYFSEQYF
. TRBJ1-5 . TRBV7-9 TGTGCCAGCAGCTTCGGGGGGAATCAGCCCCAGCATTTT CASSFGGNQPQHF
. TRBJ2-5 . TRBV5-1 TGCGCCAGCAGGGTGAGTGGCCAAGAGACCCAGTACTTC CASRVSGQETQYF
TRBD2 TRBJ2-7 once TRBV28 TGTGCCAGCAGCCTAAGGACTAGCGCGACCTACGAGCAGTACTTC CASSLRTSATYEQYF
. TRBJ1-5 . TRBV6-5 TGTGCCAGCAGTGTAGGACCGAGTAGCAATCAGCCCCAGCATTTT CASSVGPSSNQPQHF
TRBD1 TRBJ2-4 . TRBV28 TGTGCCAGCAGTTTCGGACAGGGAGGAAGCATTCAGTACTTC CASSFGQGGSIQYF
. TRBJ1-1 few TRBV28 TGTGCCAGCAGTTTGACAGCGAACACTGAAGCTTTCTTT CASSLTANTEAFF
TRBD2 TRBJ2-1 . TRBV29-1 TGCAGCGTTGGGCTAGGGACTAGCGGCAATGAGCAGTTCTTC CSVGLGTSGNEQFF
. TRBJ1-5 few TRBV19 TGTGCCAGTAGTATAGATTTGGGGAAGCGTAGCAATCAGCCCCAGCATTTT CASSIDLGKRSNQPQHF
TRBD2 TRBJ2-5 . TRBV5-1 TGCGCCAGCAGCACGACCGGACTAGCGGGAGTGGAGACCCAGTACTTC CASSTTGLAGVETQYF
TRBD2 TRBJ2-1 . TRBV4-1 TGCGCCAGCAGCCAAGGACTAGCGGGAGTCTACAATGAGCAGTTCTTC CASSQGLAGVYNEQFF
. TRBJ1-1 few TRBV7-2 TGTGCCAGCAGCTTAGTACCGGGGAACACTGAAGCTTTCTTT CASSLVPGNTEAFF
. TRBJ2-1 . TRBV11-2 TGTGCCAGCAGCTCGGTCTTGAGGGGAGTTCGGGAGCAGTTCTTC CASSSVLRGVREQFF
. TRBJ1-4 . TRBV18 TGTGCCAGCTCACCCCTAGAAGGCGGGGGTTCAAAGGAAAAACTGTTTTTT CASSPLEGGGSKEKLFF
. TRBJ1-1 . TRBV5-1 TGCGCCAGCAGCTTTGACCTCAACACTGAAGCTTTCTTT CASSFDLNTEAFF
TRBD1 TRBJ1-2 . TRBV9 TGTGCCAGCAGTCCCGACAGGGGGGTTTATGGCTACACCTTC CASSPDRGVYGYTF
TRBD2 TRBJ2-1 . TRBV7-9 TGTGCCAGCAGCCGCGCGGCGGGAGCGGATGAGCAGTTCTTC CASSRAAGADEQFF
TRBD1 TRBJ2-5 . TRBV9 TGTGCCAGCAGCGTCTCCGGGACAGGGTCCCAAGAGACCCAGTACTTC CASSVSGTGSQETQYF
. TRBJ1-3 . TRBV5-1 TGCGCCAGCAGAGATCTTCGCGGGTCTGGAAACACCATATATTTT CASRDLRGSGNTIYF
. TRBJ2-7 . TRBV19 TGTGCCAGTAGTACGGATTTCTTAGGGGAGCAGTACTTC CASSTDFLGEQYF
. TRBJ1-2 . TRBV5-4 TGTGCCAGCAGCTTGGGGACGACCTATGGCTACACCTTC CASSLGTTYGYTF
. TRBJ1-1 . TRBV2 TGTGCCACATCTGATCAGTACAGGACAGAGAACACTGAAGCTTTCTTT CATSDQYRTENTEAFF
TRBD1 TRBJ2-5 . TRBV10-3 TGTGCCATCAGCGCTGGACAGGGACCAGAGACCCAGTACTTC CAISAGQGPETQYF
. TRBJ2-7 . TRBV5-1 TGCGCCAGCAGCTTGGCCGTGAGTTCCTACGAGCAGTACTTC CASSLAVSSYEQYF
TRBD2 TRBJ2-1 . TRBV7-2 TGTGCCAGCAGCTACCGACTAGCGGGTAGCTCCTACAATGAGCAGTTCTTC CASSYRLAGSSYNEQFF
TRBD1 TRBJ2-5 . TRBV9 TGTGCCAGCAGCGTAGAGGGACAGGGAGGAGAGACCCAGTACTTC CASSVEGQGGETQYF
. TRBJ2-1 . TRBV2 TGTGCCAGCAGTGAGGGACTGAACAATGAGCAGTTCTTC CASSEGLNNEQFF
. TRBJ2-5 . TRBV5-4 TGTGCCAGCAGCCCGCGTCAAGGCGGGTTGGAGACCCAGTACTTC CASSPRQGGLETQYF
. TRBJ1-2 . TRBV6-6 TGTGCCACCAAGCCTGAATCTGGCTACACCTTC CATKPESGYTF
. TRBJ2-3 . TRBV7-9 TGTGCCAGCAGCTTAGCATCCACAGATACGCAGTATTTT CASSLASTDTQYF
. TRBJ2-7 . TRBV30 TGTGCCTGGAGTACCATCGGGCTAGCGTCAGAGCAGTACTTC CAWSTIGLASEQYF
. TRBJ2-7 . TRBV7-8 TGTGCCAGCAGCCATGACAAACGACTTACCTACGAGCAGTACTTC CASSHDKRLTYEQYF
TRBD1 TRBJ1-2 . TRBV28 TGTGCCAGCACCTTACAGGGGAGAAGCTATGGCTACACCTTC CASTLQGRSYGYTF
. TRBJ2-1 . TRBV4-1 TGCGCCAGCAGCCGACTCCCCTTTGTCGGGGGCAATGAGCAGTTCTTC CASSRLPFVGGNEQFF
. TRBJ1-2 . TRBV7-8 TGTGCCAGCAGCCACTTCCCACTCTCACAGGGTAACGAAGGCTACACCTTC CASSHFPLSQGNEGYTF
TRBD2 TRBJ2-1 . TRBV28 TGTGCCAGCACCCGGAGGGGACTAGCGGCTAGCTACAATGAGCAGTTCTTC CASTRRGLAASYNEQFF
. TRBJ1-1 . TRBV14 TGTGCCAGCAGCCTACAGTTGTCTGACACTGAAGCTTTCTTT CASSLQLSDTEAFF
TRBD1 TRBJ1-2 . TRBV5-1 TGCGCCAGCCGACCCCGTATCCGGGACAGGGGGCTCTCTGGAGGCTACACCTTC CASRPRIRDRGLSGGYTF